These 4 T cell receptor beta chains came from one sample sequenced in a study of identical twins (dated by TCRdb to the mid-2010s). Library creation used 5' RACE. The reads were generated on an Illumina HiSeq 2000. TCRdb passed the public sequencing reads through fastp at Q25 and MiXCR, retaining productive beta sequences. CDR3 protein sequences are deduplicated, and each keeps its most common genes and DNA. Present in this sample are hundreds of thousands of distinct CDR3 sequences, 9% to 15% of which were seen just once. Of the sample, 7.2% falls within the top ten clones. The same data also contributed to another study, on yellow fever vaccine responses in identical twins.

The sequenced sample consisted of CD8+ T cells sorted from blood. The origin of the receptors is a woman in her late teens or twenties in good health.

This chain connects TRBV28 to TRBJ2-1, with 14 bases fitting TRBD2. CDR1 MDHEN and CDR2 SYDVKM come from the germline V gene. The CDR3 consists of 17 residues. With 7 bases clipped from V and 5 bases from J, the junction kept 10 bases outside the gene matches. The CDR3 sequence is CASTDRLAGGPHNEQFF. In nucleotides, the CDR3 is TGTGCCAGCACCGACAGACTAGCGGGGGGGCCACACAATGAGCAGTTCTTC.

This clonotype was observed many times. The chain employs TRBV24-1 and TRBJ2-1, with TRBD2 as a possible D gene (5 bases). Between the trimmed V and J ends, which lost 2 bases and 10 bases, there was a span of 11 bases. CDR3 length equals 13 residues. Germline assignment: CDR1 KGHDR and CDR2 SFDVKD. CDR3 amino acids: CATSDSRWEEQFF. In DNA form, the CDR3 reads TGTGCCACCAGTGATTCCCGGTGGGAGGAGCAGTTCTTC.

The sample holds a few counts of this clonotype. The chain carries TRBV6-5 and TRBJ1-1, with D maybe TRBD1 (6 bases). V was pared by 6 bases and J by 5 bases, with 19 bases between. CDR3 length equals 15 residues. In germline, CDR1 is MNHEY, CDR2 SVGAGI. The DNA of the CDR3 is TGTGCCAGCAGCTACCCACAGGGAACGGGGACTGAAGCTTTCTTT. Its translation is CASSYPQGTGTEAFF.

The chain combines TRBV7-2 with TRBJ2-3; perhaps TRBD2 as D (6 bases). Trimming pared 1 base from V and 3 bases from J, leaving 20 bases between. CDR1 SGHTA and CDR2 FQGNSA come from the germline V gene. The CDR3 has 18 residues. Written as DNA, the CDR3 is TGTGCCAGCAGCTTAGGGCCCTACGCGGCGGGGTATACAGATACGCAGTATTTT. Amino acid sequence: CASSLGPYAAGYTDTQYF.